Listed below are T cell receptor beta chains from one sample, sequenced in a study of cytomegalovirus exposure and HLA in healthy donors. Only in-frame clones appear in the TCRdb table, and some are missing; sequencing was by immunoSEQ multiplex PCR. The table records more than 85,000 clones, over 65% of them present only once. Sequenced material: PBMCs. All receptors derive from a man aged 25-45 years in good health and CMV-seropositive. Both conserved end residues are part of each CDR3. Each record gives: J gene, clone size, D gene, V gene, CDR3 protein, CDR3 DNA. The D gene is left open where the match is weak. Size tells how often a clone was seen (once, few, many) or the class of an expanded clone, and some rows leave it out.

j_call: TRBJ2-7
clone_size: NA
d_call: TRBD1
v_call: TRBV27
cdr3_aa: CASTGQGNEQYF
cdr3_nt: TGTGCCAGCACAGGACAGGGGAACGAGCAGTACTTC

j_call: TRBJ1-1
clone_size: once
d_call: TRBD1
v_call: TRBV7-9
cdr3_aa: CASSLGQGSTEAFF
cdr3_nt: TGTGCCAGCAGCTTGGGACAGGGTAGCACTGAAGCTTTCTTT

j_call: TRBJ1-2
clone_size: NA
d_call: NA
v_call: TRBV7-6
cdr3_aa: CASSLAPFGQTTNYGYTF
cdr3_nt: TGTGCCAGCAGCTTAGCACCTTTCGGACAGACCACTAACTATGGCTACACCTTC

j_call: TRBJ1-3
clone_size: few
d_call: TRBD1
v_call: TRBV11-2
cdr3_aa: CASSYRPNRGPGNTIYF
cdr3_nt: TGTGCCAGCAGCTACCGACCTAACAGGGGGCCTGGAAACACCATATATTTT

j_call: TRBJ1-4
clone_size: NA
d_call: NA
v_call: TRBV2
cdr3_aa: CASRDRPNEKLFF
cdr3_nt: TGTGCCAGCAGGGACAGACCTAATGAAAAACTGTTTTTT

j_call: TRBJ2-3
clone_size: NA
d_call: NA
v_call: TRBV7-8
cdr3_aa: CASSLEGGPFGTQYF
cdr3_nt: TGTGCCAGCAGCTTAGAGGGGGGGCCTTTTGGTACGCAGTATTTT

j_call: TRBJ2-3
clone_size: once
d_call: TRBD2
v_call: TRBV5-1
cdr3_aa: CASSSTGGGTDTQYF
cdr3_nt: TGCGCCAGCAGCTCCACCGGGGGGGGCACAGATACGCAGTATTTT

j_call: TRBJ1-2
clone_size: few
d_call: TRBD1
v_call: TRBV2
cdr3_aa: CASSELGRQGADGYTF
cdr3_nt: TGTGCCAGCAGTGAACTGGGGAGACAGGGGGCAGATGGCTACACCTTC

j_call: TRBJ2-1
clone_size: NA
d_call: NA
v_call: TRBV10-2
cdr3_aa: CASKTGGNHNEQFF
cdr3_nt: TGCGCCAGCAAAACGGGGGGCAACCACAATGAGCAGTTCTTC

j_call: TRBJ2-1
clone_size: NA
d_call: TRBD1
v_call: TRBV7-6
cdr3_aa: CASSLGVGTGSSYNEQFF
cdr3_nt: TGTGCCAGCAGCTTAGGGGTCGGGACAGGGAGCTCCTACAATGAGCAGTTCTTC

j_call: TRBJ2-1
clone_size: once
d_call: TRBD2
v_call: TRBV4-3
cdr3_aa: CASSQDQASGGPYNEQFF
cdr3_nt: TGCGCCAGCAGCCAAGATCAGGCTAGCGGGGGCCCCTACAATGAGCAGTTCTTC

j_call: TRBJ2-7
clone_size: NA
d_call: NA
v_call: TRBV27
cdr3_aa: CASSLSAGNSYEQYF
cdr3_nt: TGTGCCAGCAGTTTATCTGCGGGGAATTCCTACGAGCAGTACTTC

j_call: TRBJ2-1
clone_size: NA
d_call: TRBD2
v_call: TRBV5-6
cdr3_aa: CASSEGLAGNEQFF
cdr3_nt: TGTGCCAGCAGCGAGGGACTAGCGGGGAATGAGCAGTTCTTC

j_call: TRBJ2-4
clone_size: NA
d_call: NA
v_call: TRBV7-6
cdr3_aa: CASSPDRAKNIQYF
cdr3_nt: TGTGCCAGCAGCCCCGACAGGGCCAAAAACATTCAGTACTTC

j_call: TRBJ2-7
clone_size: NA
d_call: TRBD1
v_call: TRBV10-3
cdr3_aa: CASRDRGDEQYF
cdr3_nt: TGTGCCAGCCGGGACAGGGGCGACGAGCAGTACTTC

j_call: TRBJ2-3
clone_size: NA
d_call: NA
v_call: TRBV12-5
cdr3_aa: CASGPARPSTDTQYF
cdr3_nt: TGTGCTAGTGGTCCTGCCAGGCCTAGCACAGATACGCAGTATTTT

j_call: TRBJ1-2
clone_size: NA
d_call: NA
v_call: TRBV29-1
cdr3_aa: CSVEVWVGDGYTF
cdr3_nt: TGCAGCGTTGAAGTGTGGGTAGGGGATGGCTACACCTTC

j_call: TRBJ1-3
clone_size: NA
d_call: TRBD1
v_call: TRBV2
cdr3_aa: CASKGGTASNTIYF
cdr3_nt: TGTGCCAGCAAGGGCGGGACAGCATCAAACACCATATATTTT

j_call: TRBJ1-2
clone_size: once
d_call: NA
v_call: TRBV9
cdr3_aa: CASSPHSSGYYGYTF
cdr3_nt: TGTGCCAGCAGCCCCCATTCATCGGGGTACTATGGCTACACCTTC

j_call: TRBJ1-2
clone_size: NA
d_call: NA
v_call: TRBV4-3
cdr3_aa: CASSQETGGYGYTF
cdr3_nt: TGCGCCAGCAGCCAAGAGACGGGTGGATATGGCTACACCTTC

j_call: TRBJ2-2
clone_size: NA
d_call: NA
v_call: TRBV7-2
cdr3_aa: CASSLVGNTGELFF
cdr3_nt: TGTGCCAGCAGCTTAGTCGGGAACACCGGGGAGCTGTTTTTT

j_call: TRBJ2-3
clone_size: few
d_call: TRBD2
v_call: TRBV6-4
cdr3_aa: CASSASGGGTDTQYF
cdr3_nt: TGTGCCAGCAGTGCTAGCGGGGGGGGCACAGATACGCAGTATTTT

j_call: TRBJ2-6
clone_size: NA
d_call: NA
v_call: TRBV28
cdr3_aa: CASSRQPSGANVLTF
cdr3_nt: TGTGCCAGCAGTCGACAACCCTCTGGGGCCAACGTCCTGACTTTC

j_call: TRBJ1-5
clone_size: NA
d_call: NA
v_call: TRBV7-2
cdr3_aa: CASSLTAGNNQPQHF
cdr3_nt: TGTGCCAGCAGCTTAACGGCAGGGAACAATCAGCCCCAGCATTTT

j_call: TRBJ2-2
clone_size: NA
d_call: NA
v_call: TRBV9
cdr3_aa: CASSVVGGTNTGELFF
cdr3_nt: TGTGCCAGCAGCGTAGTGGGGGGTACGAACACCGGGGAGCTGTTTTTT

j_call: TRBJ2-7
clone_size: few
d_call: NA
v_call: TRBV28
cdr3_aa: CASSPVGVPSYEQYF
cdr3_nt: TGTGCCAGCAGCCCTGTGGGAGTGCCCTCCTACGAGCAGTACTTC

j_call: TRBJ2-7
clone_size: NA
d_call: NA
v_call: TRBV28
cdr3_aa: CASTPHEQYF
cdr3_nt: TGTGCCAGCACCCCCCATGAGCAGTACTTC

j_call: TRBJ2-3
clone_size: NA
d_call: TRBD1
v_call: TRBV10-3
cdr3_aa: CAISDRDRSTDTQYF
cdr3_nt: TGTGCCATCAGTGACAGGGACAGGAGCACAGATACGCAGTATTTT

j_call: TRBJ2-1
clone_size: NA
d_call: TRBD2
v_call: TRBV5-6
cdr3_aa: CASSPAVGARGGLGEQFF
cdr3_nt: TGTGCCAGCAGCCCGGCGGTTGGGGCGCGGGGGGGCTTGGGTGAGCAGTTCTTC

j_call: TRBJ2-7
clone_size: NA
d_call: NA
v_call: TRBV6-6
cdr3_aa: CASSYSGSSYEQYF
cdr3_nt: TGTGCCAGCAGTTACTCTGGGAGCTCCTACGAGCAGTACTTC

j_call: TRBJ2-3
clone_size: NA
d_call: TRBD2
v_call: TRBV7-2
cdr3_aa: CASTPGVLAATDTQYF
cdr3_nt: TGTGCCAGCACCCCTGGGGTCCTAGCGGCCACAGATACGCAGTATTTT

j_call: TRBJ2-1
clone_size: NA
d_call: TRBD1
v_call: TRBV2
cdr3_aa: CASTPGTGYSEQFF
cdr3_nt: TGTGCCAGCACTCCAGGGACAGGGTACAGTGAGCAGTTCTTC

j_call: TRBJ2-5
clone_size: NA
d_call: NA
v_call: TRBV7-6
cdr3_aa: CASIAGNQETQYF
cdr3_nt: TGTGCCAGCATTGCGGGGAACCAAGAGACCCAGTACTTC

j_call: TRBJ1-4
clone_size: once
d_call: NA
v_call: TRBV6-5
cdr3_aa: CASSYSSGEKLFF
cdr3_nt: TGTGCCAGCAGTTACTCGTCGGGTGAAAAACTGTTTTTT

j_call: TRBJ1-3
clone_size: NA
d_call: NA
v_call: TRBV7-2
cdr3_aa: CASSIQGGGNTIYF
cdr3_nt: TGTGCCAGCAGCATACAAGGAGGCGGAAACACCATATATTTT

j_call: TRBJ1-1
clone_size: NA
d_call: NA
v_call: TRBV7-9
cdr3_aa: CASSLVFFRRGGSTEAFF
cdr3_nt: TGTGCCAGCAGCTTAGTATTCTTCCGGAGGGGGGGGAGTACTGAAGCTTTCTTT

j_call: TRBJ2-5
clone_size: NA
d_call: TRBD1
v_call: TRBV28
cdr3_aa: CASRDGQGRWETQYF
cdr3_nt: TGTGCCAGCAGAGACGGACAGGGGCGGTGGGAGACCCAGTACTTC

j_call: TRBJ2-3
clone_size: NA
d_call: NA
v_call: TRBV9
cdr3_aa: CASSMGASDTQYF
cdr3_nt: TGTGCCAGCAGCATGGGGGCCTCAGATACGCAGTATTTT

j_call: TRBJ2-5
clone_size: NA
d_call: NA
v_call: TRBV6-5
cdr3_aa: CASSYGAGAETQYF
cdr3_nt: TGTGCCAGCAGTTATGGTGCGGGGGCAGAGACCCAGTACTTC

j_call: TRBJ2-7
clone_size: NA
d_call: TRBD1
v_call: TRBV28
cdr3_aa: CASSSPGQGAYEQYF
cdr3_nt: TGTGCCAGCAGTTCCCCGGGACAGGGGGCCTACGAGCAGTACTTC

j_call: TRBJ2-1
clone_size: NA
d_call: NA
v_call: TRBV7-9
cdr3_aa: CSSSLGIEQFF
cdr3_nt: TGTTCCAGCAGCTTGGGCATCGAGCAGTTCTTC

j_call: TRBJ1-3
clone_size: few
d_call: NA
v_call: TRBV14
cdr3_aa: CASSQKQGRAGNTIYF
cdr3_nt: TGTGCCAGCAGCCAAAAACAGGGTAGAGCTGGAAACACCATATATTTT

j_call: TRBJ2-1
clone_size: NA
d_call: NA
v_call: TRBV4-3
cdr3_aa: CASSHWRVGAYNEQFF
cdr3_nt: TGCGCCAGCAGCCACTGGAGGGTCGGGGCCTACAATGAGCAGTTCTTC

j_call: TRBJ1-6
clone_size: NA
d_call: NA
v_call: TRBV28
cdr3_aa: CASSLLTVPKRNSPLHF
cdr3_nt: TGTGCCAGCAGTTTATTGACCGTCCCTAAGAGGAATTCACCCCTCCACTTT

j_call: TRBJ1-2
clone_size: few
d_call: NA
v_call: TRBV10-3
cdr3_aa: CAITEIKGVGGYTF
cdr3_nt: TGTGCCATCACCGAGATTAAGGGGGTGGGTGGCTACACCTTC

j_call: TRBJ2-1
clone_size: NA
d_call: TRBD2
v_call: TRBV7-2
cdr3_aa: CASSRSGGYYNEQFF
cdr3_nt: TGTGCCAGCAGTCGTAGCGGGGGTTATTACAATGAGCAGTTCTTC

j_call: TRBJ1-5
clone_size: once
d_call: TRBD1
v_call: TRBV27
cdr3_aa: CASSWAGGRYQPQHF
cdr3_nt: TGTGCCAGCAGTTGGGCAGGGGGACGCTATCAGCCCCAGCATTTT

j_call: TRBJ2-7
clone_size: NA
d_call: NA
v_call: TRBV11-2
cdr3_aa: CASSFTYEQYF
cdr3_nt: TGTGCCAGCAGCTTTACCTACGAGCAGTACTTC

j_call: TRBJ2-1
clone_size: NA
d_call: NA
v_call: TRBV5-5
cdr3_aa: CASRETGSSYNEQFF
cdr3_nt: TGTGCCAGCAGGGAAACGGGGAGCTCCTACAATGAGCAGTTCTTC

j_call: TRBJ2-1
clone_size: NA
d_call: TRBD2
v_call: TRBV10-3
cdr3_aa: CAISPGGPYNEQFF
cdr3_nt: TGTGCCATCAGCCCGGGGGGGCCGTACAATGAGCAGTTCTTC

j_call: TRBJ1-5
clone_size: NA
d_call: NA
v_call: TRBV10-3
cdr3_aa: CAISESDRPFQSQHF
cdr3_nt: TGTGCCATCAGTGAGTCCGACAGGCCCTTCCAGTCCCAGCATTTT

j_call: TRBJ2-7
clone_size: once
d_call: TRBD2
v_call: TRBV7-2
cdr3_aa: CASSFRTSGSYEQYF
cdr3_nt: TGTGCCAGCAGCTTTAGGACTAGCGGATCCTACGAGCAGTACTTC

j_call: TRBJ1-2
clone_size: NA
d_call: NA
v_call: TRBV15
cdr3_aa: CATSRDLAGPGYGYTF
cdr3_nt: TGTGCCACCAGCAGAGATCTGGCAGGGCCAGGCTATGGCTACACCTTC

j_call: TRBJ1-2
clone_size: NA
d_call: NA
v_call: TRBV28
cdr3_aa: CASSSGGANYGYTF
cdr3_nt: TGTGCCAGCAGTTCGGGGGGAGCAAACTATGGCTACACCTTC

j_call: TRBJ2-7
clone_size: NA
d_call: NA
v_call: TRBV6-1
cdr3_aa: CASSAAGYSSYEQYF
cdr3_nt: TGTGCCAGCAGTGCGGCAGGGTACTCCTCCTACGAGCAGTACTTC